This T cell receptor (beta chain) was obtained from a study of control samples from healthy donors and cancer patients. In its sample, this clone was seen once. Germline V lookup: CDR1 SGHRS, CDR2 YFSETQ. J lost 7 bases, V lost 1 base, and 7 bases had no gene match. This CDR3 is 15 amino acids long. Assay used: immunoSEQ multiplex PCR; TCRdb lists only in-frame clones, some missing. The data show about 130,000 clones, roughly 84% seen once. V and J are TRBV5-1 and TRBJ2-1, with 8 bases lining up with TRBD1. Sequenced material: blood. The sequence came from a man between 45 and 60 years old in good health. CDR3 amino acids: CASSLSGGFTNEQFF. CDR3 coding DNA: TGCGCCAGCAGCTTGTCAGGGGGCTTCACGAATGAGCAGTTCTTC.